This passage covers 10 T cell receptor beta chains from one sample sequenced in a study of blood T cell repertoires in COVID-19. Method: immunoSEQ multiplex PCR; TCRdb's copy keeps in-frame clones and lacks some. The repertoire holds approximately 240,000 clones, 70% to 85% seen once, with about 1.3% in the top ten. The sequencing sample was made of PBMCs or T cells enriched from blood (not recorded which). The receptors here all came from a woman aged 40 to 55 with acute COVID-19.

The chain uses TRBV28 and TRBJ1-6, with 9 nucleotides matching TRBD1. The CDR3 length is 15 residues. V shed 6 bases and J 7 bases; nucleotides not matched to a gene: 7. Germline-derived CDR1 and CDR2 are MDHEN and SYDVKM. The CDR3 nucleotides are TGTGCCAGCAGGGGCCGGGACAGGGTAAATTCACCCCTCCACTTT. It is translated as CASRGRDRVNSPLHF.

The chain employs TRBV2 and TRBJ1-2, with D possibly matching TRBD1 (6 bases). V was shortened by 4 bases and J by 6 bases, with 18 bases between the two germline ends. The CDR3 spans 15 residues. Per germline, CDR1 SNHLY and CDR2 FYNNEI. This CDR3 reads CASSANMQGSDGYTF. The CDR3 DNA reads as TGTGCCAGCAGTGCAAATATGCAGGGGTCGGATGGCTACACCTTC.

This clone was seen only once. The J gene is TRBJ2-3, the V gene TRBV27; 7 bases fit TRBD2. The germline CDR1 and CDR2 sequences are MNHEY and SMNVEV (reference sequence). After removal of 8 bases from V and 3 bases from J, the junction contained 8 bases not matched to a gene. CDR3 length: 14 residues. CDR3 sequence: CASAPGLQTDTQYF. The CDR3 DNA sequence: TGTGCCAGCGCCCCGGGACTACAAACAGATACGCAGTATTTT.

V usage is TRBV5-1 and J usage is TRBJ2-5, with 11 bases identical to TRBD2. The CDR3 has 15 residues. The ends lost 7 bases at V and 5 bases at J; junction bases unmatched: 10. Germline V gene data show CDR1 as SGHRS and CDR2 as YFSETQ. The CDR3 coding sequence is TGCGCCAGCGGTCCTCTCGGGACTAGCGGTGAGACCCAGTACTTC. Amino acid sequence: CASGPLGTSGETQYF.

The V gene is TRBV7-2, the J gene TRBJ1-3; D gene ambiguous. Trimming cost V 2 bases and J 4 bases, with 12 bases left between them. Germline assignment: CDR1 SGHTA and CDR2 FQGNSA. CDR3 length: 15 residues. The CDR3 spells CASSLRSTKGNTIYF. Written as DNA, the CDR3 is TGTGCCAGCAGCTTACGGTCAACCAAGGGAAACACCATATATTTT.

This clone has only a few counts. Written as DNA, the CDR3 is TGTGCCAGCAGCGACGGGACATTTACAGATACGCAGTATTTT. This gives the protein CASSDGTFTDTQYF. The chain employs TRBV9 and TRBJ2-3, with a weak D call TRBD1 (6 bases). There are 14 residues in the CDR3. Deletions cut 3 bases from V and 3 bases from J, with 11 bases between. Germline CDR1 is SGDLS and CDR2 is YYNGEE.

The chain links TRBV5-5 to TRBJ1-2; a possible D gene is TRBD1 (6 bases). V lost 6 bases and J lost 4, with 19 bases in between. This CDR3 is built from 15 residues. Germline V gives CDR1 SGHKS, CDR2 YYEKEE (reference sequence). The CDR3: CASTRDISPTYGYTF. In DNA form, the CDR3 reads TGTGCCAGCACTCGGGACATCTCTCCCACCTATGGCTACACCTTC.

The chain carries TRBV30 and TRBJ1-2, with a possible D match to TRBD1 (5 bases). The length of the CDR3 is 14 residues. Deletions cut 1 base from V and 4 bases from J, with 13 bases between. Germline V gene lookup returns CDR1 GTSNPN and CDR2 SVGIG (reference sequence). The CDR3 here is CAWSGAREGYGYTF. CDR3 sequence (DNA): TGTGCCTGGAGTGGGGCCAGGGAGGGCTATGGCTACACCTTC.

This clone has more than one count but fewer than ten. V is TRBV2 and J is TRBJ1-1, with D unclear. From germline, CDR1 is SNHLY and CDR2 FYNNEI. V was clipped by 8 bases and J by 0 bases, with 16 bases between them. The CDR3 length is 15 residues. CDR3 in amino acids: CASRYGGAVNTEAFF. In DNA form, the CDR3 reads TGTGCCAGCCGATACGGCGGCGCCGTGAACACTGAAGCTTTCTTT.

V is TRBV9 and J is TRBJ2-3; TRBD2 agrees at 9 bases. Germline V lookup: CDR1 SGDLS, CDR2 YYNGEE. The CDR3 length is 18 residues. V lost 5 bases and J lost 4; bases outside the gene matches: 17. The CDR3, as DNA: TGTGCCAGCAGTGCCTGGATTGAGGCTAGCGGGGCCCCAGATACGCAGTATTTT. The encoded protein is CASSAWIEASGAPDTQYF.